Listed here is a single TCR beta chain. As yet, its antigen is unknown. Using 200 ng DNA, 30,000 to 35,000 T cell genomes, the sorted-subset replicate PCRs were run. The protocol was immunoSEQ multiplex PCR, while the TCRdb copy is restricted to in-frame clones and leaves out a portion. In the table there are about 1,800,000 clones, about 95% of which are singletons. Naive CD8 cells lacked CD45RO and underwent positive selection for CCR7, leaving out terminally differentiated effector memory CD45RA+ cells. This specimen comes from a study of shared clonotypes between healthy human individuals. General study findings and limits: Larger estimated richness was generally seen in naive subsets than in memory subsets.

The CDR3 extends over 16 amino acids. V dropped 0 bases and J dropped 4 bases, with 15 bases sitting between them. CDR1 and CDR2 from the germline V gene are MNHEY and SMNVEV (reference sequence). This chain uses TRBV27 with TRBJ1-1, with D uncertain. Sequenced material: naive CD8+ T cells sorted from blood. The source of this sequence is a man between 18 and 35 years old in good health. In DNA form, the CDR3 reads TGTGCCAGCAGTTTATCGAGGTCGGGGTTGGGCACTGAAGCTTTCTTT. The encoded protein is CASSLSRSGLGTEAFF.